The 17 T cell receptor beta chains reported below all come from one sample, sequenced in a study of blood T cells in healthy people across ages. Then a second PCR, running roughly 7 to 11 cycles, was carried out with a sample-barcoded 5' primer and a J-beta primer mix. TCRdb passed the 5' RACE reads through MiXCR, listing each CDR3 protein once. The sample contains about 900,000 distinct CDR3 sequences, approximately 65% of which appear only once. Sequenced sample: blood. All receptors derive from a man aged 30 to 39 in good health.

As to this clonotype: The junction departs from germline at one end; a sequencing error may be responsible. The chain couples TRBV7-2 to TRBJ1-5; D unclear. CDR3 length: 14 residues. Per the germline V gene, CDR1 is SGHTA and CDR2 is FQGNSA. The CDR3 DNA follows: TGTGCCAGTAGCTCAAGGGAGTACTCTCAGCCCCAGCATTTT. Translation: CASSSREYSQPQHF.

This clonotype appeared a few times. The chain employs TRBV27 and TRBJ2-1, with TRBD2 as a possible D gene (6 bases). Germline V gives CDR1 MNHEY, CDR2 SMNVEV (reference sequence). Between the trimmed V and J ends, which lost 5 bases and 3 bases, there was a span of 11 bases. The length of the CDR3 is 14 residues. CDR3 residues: CASSPGLGYNEQFF. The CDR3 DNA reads TGTGCCAGCAGTCCGGGACTGGGCTACAATGAGCAGTTCTTC.

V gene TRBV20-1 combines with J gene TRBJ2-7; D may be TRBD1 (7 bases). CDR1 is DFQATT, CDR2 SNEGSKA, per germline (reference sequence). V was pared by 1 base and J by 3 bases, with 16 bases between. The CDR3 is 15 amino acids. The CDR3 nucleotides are TGCAGTGCTAGAGGCAGGGGGGTCCCCTTCTACGAGCAGTACTTC. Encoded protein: CSARGRGVPFYEQYF.

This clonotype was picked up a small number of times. CDR3 protein: CASSRRDYPDDEQFF. CDR3 DNA sequence: TGTGCCAGCAGCCGACGGGACTACCCGGACGATGAGCAGTTCTTC. This chain joins TRBV7-9 and TRBJ2-1; 7 bases are shared with TRBD2. V gave up 5 bases and J gave up 8 bases; unmatched junction bases: 12. The germline V gene has CDR1 SEHNR and CDR2 FQNEAQ (reference sequence). CDR3 length: 15 amino acids.

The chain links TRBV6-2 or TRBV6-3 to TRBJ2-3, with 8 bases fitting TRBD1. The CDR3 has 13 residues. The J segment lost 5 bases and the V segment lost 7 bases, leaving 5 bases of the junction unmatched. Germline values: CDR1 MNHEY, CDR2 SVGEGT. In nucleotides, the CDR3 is TGTGCCAGCACCCGAACAGGGGGAGATACGCAGTATTTT. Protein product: CASTRTGGDTQYF.

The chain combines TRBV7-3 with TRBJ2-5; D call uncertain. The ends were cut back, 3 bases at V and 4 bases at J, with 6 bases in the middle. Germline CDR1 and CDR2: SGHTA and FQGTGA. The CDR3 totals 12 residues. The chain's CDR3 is CASSFNGETQYF. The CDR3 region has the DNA TGTGCCAGCAGCTTTAATGGAGAGACCCAGTACTTC. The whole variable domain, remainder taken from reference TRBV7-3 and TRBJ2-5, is GAGVSQTPSNKVTEKGKYVELRCDPISGHTALYWYRQSLGQGPEFLIYFQGTGAADDSGLPNDRFFAVRPEGSVSTLKIQRTERGDSAVYLCASSFNGETQYFGPGTRLLVL.

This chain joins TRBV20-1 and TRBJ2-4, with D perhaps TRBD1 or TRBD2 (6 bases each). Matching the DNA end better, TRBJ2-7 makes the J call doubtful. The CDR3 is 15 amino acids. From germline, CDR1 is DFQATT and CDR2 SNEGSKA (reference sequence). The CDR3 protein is CSAPSIWGATYEQYF. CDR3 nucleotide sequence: TGCAGTGCTCCCTCTATTTGGGGGGCTACCTACGAGCAGTACTTC.

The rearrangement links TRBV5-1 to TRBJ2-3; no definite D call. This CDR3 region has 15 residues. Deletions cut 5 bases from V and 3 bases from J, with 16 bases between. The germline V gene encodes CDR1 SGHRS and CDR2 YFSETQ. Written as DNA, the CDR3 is TGCGCCAGCAGAGAAAGGTCGGAAACGACAGATACGCAGTATTTT. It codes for CASRERSETTDTQYF.

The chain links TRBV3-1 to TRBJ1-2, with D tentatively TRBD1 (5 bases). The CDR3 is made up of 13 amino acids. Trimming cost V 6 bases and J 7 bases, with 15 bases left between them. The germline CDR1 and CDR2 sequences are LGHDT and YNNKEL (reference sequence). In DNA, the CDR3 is TGTGCCAGCAGTATGGGCAGGGCTGGTGGCTACACCTTC. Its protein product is CASSMGRAGGYTF.

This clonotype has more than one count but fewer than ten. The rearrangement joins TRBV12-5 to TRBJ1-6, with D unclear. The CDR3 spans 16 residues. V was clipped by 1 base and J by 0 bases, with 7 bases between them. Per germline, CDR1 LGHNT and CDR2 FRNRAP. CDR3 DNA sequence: TGTGCTAGTGGTTTGGATGGGAGCTCCTATAATTCACCCCTCCACTTT. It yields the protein CASGLDGSSYNSPLHF.

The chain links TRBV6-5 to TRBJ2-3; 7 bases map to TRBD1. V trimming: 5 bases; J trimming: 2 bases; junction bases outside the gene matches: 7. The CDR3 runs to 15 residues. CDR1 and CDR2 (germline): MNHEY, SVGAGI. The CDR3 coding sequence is TGTGCCAGCAGTGCCGGACAGGACGTCACAGATACGCAGTATTTT. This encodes CASSAGQDVTDTQYF.

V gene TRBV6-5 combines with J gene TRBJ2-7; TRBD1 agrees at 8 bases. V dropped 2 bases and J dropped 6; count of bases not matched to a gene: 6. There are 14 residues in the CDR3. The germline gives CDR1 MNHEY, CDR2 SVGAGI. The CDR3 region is CASSYRRTGSEQYF. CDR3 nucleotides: TGTGCCAGCAGTTACCGACGGACAGGGAGCGAGCAGTACTTC.

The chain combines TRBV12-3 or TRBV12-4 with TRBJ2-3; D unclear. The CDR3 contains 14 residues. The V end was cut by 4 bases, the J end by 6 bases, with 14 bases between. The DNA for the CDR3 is TGTGCCAGCAGTTCCCGTTCAGTCGGGGATACGCAGTATTTT. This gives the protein CASSSRSVGDTQYF.

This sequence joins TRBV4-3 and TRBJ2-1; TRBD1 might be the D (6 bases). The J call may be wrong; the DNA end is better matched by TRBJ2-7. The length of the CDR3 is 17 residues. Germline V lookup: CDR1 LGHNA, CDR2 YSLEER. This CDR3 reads CASSQLAVGQATNEQYF. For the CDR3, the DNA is TGCGCCAGCAGCCAATTGGCCGTGGGACAAGCGACCAATGAGCAGTACTTC.

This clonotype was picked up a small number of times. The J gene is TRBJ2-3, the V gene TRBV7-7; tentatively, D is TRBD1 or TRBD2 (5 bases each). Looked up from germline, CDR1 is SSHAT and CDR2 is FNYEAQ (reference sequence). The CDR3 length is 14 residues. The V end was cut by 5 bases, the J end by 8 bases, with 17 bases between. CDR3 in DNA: TGTGCCAGCAGCCAAGAAGCCGGTGGGGGTACGCAGTATTTT. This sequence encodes CASSQEAGGGTQYF.

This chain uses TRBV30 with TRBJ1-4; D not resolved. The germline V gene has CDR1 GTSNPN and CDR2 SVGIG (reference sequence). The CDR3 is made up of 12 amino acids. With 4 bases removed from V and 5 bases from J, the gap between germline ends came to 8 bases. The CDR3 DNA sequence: TGTGCCTGGATGCGGGAGAATGAAAAACTGTTTTTT. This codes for CAWMRENEKLFF. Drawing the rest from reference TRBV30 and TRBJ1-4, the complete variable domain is SQTIHQWPATLVQPVGSPLSLECTVEGTSNPNLYWYRQAAGRGLQLLFYSVGIGQISSEVPQNLSASRPQDRQFILSSKKLLLSDSGFYLCAWMRENEKLFFGSGTQLSVL.

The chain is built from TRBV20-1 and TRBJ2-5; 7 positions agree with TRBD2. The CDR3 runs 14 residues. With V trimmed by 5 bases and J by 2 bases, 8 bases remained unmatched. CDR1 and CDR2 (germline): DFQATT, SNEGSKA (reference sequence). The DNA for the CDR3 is TGCAGTGCTGCAGTAGGGACTAATCAAGAGACCCAGTACTTC. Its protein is CSAAVGTNQETQYF.